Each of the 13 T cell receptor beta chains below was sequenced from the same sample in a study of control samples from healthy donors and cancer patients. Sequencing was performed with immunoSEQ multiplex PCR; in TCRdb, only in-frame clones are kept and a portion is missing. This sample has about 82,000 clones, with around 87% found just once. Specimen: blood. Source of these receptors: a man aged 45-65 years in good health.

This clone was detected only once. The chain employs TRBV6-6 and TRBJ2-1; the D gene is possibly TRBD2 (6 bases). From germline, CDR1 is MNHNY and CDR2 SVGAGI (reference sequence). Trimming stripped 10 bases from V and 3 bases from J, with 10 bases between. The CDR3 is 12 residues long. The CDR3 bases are TGTGCCACTGCCGGGGGCTACAATGAGCAGTTCTTC. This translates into CATAGGYNEQFF.

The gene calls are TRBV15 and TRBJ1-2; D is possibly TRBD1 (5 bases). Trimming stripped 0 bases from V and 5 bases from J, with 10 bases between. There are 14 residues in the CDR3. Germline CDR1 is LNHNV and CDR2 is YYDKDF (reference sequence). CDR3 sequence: CATSRDRDLYGYTF. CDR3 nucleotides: TGTGCCACCAGCAGAGATAGGGACTTGTATGGCTACACCTTC.

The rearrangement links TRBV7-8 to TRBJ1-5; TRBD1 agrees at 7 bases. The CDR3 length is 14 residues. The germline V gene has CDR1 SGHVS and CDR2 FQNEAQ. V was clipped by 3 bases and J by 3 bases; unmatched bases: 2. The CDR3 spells CASSFDRANQPQHF. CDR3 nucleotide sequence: TGTGCCAGCAGCTTTGACAGGGCCAATCAGCCCCAGCATTTT.

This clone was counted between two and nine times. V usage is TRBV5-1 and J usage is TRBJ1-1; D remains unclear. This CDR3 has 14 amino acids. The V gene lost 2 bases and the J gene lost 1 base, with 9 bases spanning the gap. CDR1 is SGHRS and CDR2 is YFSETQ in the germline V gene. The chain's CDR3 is CASSLGRGNTEAFF. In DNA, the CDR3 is TGCGCCAGCAGCTTAGGTAGAGGGAACACTGAAGCTTTCTTT.

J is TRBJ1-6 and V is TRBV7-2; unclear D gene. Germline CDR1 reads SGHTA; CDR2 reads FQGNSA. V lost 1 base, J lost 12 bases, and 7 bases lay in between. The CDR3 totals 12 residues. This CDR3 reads CASSLGYIPLHF. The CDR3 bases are TGTGCCAGCAGCTTAGGTTACATACCCCTCCACTTT.

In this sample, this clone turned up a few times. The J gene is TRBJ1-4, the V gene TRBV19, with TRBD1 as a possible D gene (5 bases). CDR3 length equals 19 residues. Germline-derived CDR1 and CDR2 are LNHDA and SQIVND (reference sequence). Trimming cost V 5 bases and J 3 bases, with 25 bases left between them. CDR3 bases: TGTGCCAGTAGTGACCCGGGACTGCTCCTCCACGAAGCTAATGAAAAACTGTTTTTT. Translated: CASSDPGLLLHEANEKLFF.

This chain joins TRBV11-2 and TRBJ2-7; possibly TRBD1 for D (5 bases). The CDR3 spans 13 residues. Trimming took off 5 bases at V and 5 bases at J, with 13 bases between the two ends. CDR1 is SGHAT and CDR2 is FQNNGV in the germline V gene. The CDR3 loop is CASSQGEWHEQYF. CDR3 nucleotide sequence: TGTGCCAGCAGCCAGGGTGAGTGGCACGAGCAGTACTTC.

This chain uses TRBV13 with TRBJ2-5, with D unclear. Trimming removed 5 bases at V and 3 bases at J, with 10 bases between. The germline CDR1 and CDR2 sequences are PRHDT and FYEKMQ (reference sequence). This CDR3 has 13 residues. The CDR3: CASSKDWEETQYF. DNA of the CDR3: TGTGCCAGCAGCAAAGATTGGGAAGAGACCCAGTACTTC.

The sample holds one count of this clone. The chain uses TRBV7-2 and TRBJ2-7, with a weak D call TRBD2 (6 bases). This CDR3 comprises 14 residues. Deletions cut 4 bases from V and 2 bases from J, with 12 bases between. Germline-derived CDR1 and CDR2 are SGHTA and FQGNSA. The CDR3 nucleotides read TGTGCCAGCAGCTGGGACTGGGGGACCTACGAGCAGTACTTC. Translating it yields CASSWDWGTYEQYF.

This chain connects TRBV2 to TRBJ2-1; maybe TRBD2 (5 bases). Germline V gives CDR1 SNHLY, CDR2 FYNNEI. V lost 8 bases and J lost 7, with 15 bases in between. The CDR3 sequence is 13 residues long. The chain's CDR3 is CASRPRGTNEQFF. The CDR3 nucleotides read TGTGCCAGCCGACCACGGGGAACAAATGAGCAGTTCTTC.

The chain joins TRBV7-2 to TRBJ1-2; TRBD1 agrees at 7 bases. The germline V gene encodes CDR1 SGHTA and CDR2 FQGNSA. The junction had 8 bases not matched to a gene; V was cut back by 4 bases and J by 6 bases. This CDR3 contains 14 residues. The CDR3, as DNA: TGTGCCAGCAGCTCGCAGGGGGACCGGAATGGCTACACCTTC. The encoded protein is CASSSQGDRNGYTF.

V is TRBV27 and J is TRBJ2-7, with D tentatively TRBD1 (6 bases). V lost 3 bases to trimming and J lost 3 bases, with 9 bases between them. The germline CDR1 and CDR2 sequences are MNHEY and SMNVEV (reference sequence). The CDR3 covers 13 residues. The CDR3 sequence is CASSLQGFYEQYF. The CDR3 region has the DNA TGTGCCAGCAGTTTGCAGGGGTTCTACGAGCAGTACTTC.

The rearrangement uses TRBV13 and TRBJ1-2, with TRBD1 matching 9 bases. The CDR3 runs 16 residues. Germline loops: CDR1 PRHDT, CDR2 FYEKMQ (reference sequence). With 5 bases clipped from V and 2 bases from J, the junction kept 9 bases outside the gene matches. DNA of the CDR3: TGTGCCAGCAGCATGTCTCCGGGACAGGGAAACTATGGCTACACCTTC. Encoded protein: CASSMSPGQGNYGYTF.